This TCR beta chain was sequenced during a study of immune heterogeneity within non-small cell lung tumors. With 32 V and 13 J primers, multiplex PCR amplified the TCR beta CDR3. In TCRdb, the multiplex PCR reads were re-called with MiXCR into one record per CDR3 protein. The sample records some 3,200 distinct CDR3 sequences, approximately 51% being singletons. Samples each supplied around 600 ng of bulk tumor genomic DNA as template. Biopsies that were spaced far apart were taken, several per primary tumor, during surgery. These patients got curative surgery after being newly diagnosed with untreated non-small cell lung cancer. V lost 2 bases and J 0 bases, leaving 11 bases between the germline ends. Germline loops: CDR1 MNHEY, CDR2 SMNVEV (reference sequence). The CDR3 has 15 residues.

Sequenced input: lung tumor tissue. The chain joins TRBV27 to TRBJ2-7, with D uncertain. This sequence was found in a man aged 65 to 85 with non-small cell lung cancer. The CDR3 DNA reads as TGTGCCAGCAGTTTAGAGGCGGACGACTCCTACGAGCAGTACTTC. Its protein is CASSLEADDSYEQYF.